This paragraph covers one TCR beta chain sequence. What it recognizes is unknown. The data stem from a study of vaccination effects on CD4 cells after COVID-19. Study findings and constraints: Researchers reported few convalescent patients and no early post-infection timepoints in the study. Both infection-induced and vaccine-induced clones contracted markedly at late post-vaccination timepoints.

Peptide-pool stimulation followed by sequencing identified expanded antigen-specific CD4+ clonotypes in the ViraFEST assay. It was after around 10 days of culture that CD4+ T cells were isolated. Participants were vaccinated with two doses of either the BNT162b2 or mRNA-1273 vaccine. Clones were sequenced by immunoSEQ multiplex PCR, and TCRdb holds only the in-frame ones, with some missing. This table holds 20,000 to 30,000 clones, around 63% found once. There are 11 residues in the CDR3. V was clipped by 3 bases and J by 5 bases, with 4 bases between them. The source is a human donor who received a COVID-19 vaccine. The V call is TRBV12-3 or TRBV12-4, the J call TRBJ1-1; D is unresolved. The sample in question was CD4+ T cells from PBMCs cultured with SARS-CoV-2 spike peptides, obtained after COVID-19 vaccination. CDR3 nucleotides: TGTGCCAGCAGTTTGATGACTGAAGCTTTCTTT. Translating gives CASSLMTEAFF.